A single T cell receptor (beta chain) is shown here with its context. The entry originates in a study of response to subunit inactivated influenza vaccine. One entry per CDR3 protein, called by TCRdb with MiXCR from the RT-PCR reads. Of roughly 790,000 distinct CDR3 sequences listed, around 20% were seen once; the top ten hold roughly 10%. The CDR3 length is 13 residues. Per germline, CDR1 DFQATT and CDR2 SNEGSKA (reference sequence). V dropped 3 bases and J dropped 6 bases, with 11 bases sitting between them. This sequence joins TRBV20-1 and TRBJ2-2; possible D gene TRBD2, 5 bases. The starting material was PBMCs from blood, obtained around 5 days after vaccination. The origin of this receptor is a man in his fifties who received an inactivated influenza vaccine. This CDR3 is CSAREVVPGELFF. The CDR3 DNA follows: TGCAGTGCTAGGGAGGTTGTCCCCGGGGAGCTGTTTTTT.